The 17 T cell receptor beta chains given below trace back to one sample, sequenced in a study of cytomegalovirus exposure and HLA in healthy donors. Primers for the PCR totalled 60 Vbeta and 13 Jbeta. TCRdb keeps only in-frame clones here, not all; method: immunoSEQ multiplex PCR. Here the sample spans about 110,000 clones, approximately 69% being singletons. Sequenced sample: PBMCs. Receptor source: a woman in her thirties or forties in good health and CMV-seropositive.

The chain has TRBV2 and TRBJ2-3; 9 bases match TRBD2. The CDR3 has 15 residues. The V segment lost 7 bases and the J segment 5 bases; nucleotides outside the gene matches: 10. Germline CDR1 is SNHLY and CDR2 is FYNNEI. CDR3 in amino acids: CASTSGGQGGDTQYF. CDR3 in DNA: TGTGCCAGCACAAGCGGGGGGCAAGGGGGAGATACGCAGTATTTT.

V usage is TRBV4-2 and J usage is TRBJ2-7; maybe TRBD1 (6 bases). Germline V lookup: CDR1 LGHNA, CDR2 YNFKEQ. With 3 bases removed from V and 1 base from J, the gap between germline ends came to 13 bases. There are 15 residues in the CDR3. The CDR3 region has the DNA TGTGCCAGCAGCCAGGGGAGACAGGTTTCCTACGAGCAGTACTTC. It yields the protein CASSQGRQVSYEQYF.

The genes are TRBV7-3 and TRBJ2-5; 7 bases map to TRBD1. CDR3 length: 16 residues. The germline CDR1 and CDR2 sequences are SGHTA and FQGTGA. The V gene end was trimmed by 3 bases and the J gene end by 3 bases; junction bases not matched to a gene: 10. CDR3 in amino acids: CASSLGLRDSKETQYF. The CDR3 bases are TGTGCCAGCAGCTTGGGCCTCCGGGACAGTAAAGAGACCCAGTACTTC. Combining the CDR3 with reference TRBV7-3 and TRBJ2-5 gives the whole variable domain GAGVSQTPSNKVTEKGKYVELRCDPISGHTALYWYRQSLGQGPEFLIYFQGTGAADDSGLPNDRFFAVRPEGSVSTLKIQRTERGDSAVYLCASSLGLRDSKETQYFGPGTRLLVL.

V usage is TRBV6-1 and J usage is TRBJ1-6; tentatively, D is TRBD1 (5 bases). CDR1 is MNHNS, CDR2 SASEGT, per germline. This CDR3 contains 14 residues. V lost 8 bases and J lost 0, with 8 bases in between. The CDR3 reads CASYRNSYNSPLHF. The CDR3 nucleotides read TGTGCCAGCTACAGGAACTCCTATAATTCACCCCTCCACTTT.

The V and J genes are TRBV5-4 and TRBJ2-2; 8 positions agree with TRBD2. Germline-derived CDR1 and CDR2 are SGHNT and YYREEE (reference sequence). CDR3 length equals 15 residues. Trimming took 0 bases from V and 7 from J; bases not matched to a gene: 5. CDR3 residues: CASSLAGRGFGELFF. The CDR3 region has the DNA TGTGCCAGCAGCTTGGCCGGGAGGGGGTTCGGGGAGCTGTTTTTT.

This clone was observed a handful of times. The V gene is TRBV5-3, the J gene TRBJ1-2, with 7 bases lining up with TRBD1. TRBV5-3 is an ORF; its function is uncertain. V shed 4 bases, J shed 4 bases, and the junction held 7 bases outside the gene matches. This CDR3 spans 14 amino acids. DNA for the CDR3: TGTGCCAGAAGCACCAGGGGGTCCCTCTATGGCTACACCTTC. Protein: CARSTRGSLYGYTF.

Only one count was recorded for this clone. The J gene is TRBJ1-2, the V gene TRBV29-1, with no clear D. Germline loops: CDR1 SQVTM, CDR2 ANQGSEA. There are 12 residues in the CDR3. V was shortened by 6 bases and J by 6 bases, with 14 bases between the two germline ends. DNA for the CDR3: TGCAGCGTCGGAGGGCAGGCCGATGGCTACACCTTC. This sequence encodes CSVGGQADGYTF.

The V and J genes are TRBV7-6 and TRBJ2-1; 10 nucleotides line up with TRBD2. Germline lookup yields CDR1 SGHVS and CDR2 FNYEAQ. This CDR3 is 16 amino acids long. Unmatched junction bases numbered 2, after V lost 0 bases and J lost 3 bases. CDR3 sequence reads: CASSLAASGGYNEQFF. CDR3 in DNA: TGTGCCAGCAGCTTAGCGGCTAGCGGGGGCTACAATGAGCAGTTCTTC. The full variable domain, completed using reference TRBV7-6 and TRBJ2-1, is GAGVSQSPRYKVTKRGQDVALRCDPISGHVSLYWYRQALGQGPEFLTYFNYEAQQDKSGLPNDRFSAERPEGSISTLTIQRTEQRDSAMYRCASSLAASGGYNEQFFGPGTRLTVL.

This clone was seen once. This sequence joins TRBV6-1 and TRBJ2-6, with D perhaps matching TRBD1 (6 bases). The CDR3 loop spans 15 amino acids. Germline CDR1 MNHNS, CDR2 SASEGT. V lost 5 bases and J 0 bases, leaving 8 bases between the germline ends. CDR3 DNA sequence: TGTGCCAGCAGTTCAGGGGCCTCTGGGGCCAACGTCCTGACTTTC. Encoded protein: CASSSGASGANVLTF.

This sequence joins TRBV19 and TRBJ1-2; D may be TRBD1 (6 bases). Trimming took 7 bases from V and 5 from J, leaving 17 bases between them. The CDR3 sequence is 14 residues long. The V gene's germline CDR1 is LNHDA and CDR2 SQIVND (reference sequence). The CDR3 here is CASNYRAARYGYTF. The CDR3 nucleotides read TGTGCCAGTAACTACAGGGCGGCTAGATATGGCTACACCTTC.

The gene calls are TRBV5-4 and TRBJ2-7; D is possibly TRBD2 (5 bases). CDR3 length: 14 residues. Germline values: CDR1 SGHNT, CDR2 YYREEE (reference sequence). Trimming took off 0 bases at V and 3 bases at J, with 10 bases between the two ends. CDR3 loop: CASSLAWGDYEQYF. CDR3 DNA: TGTGCCAGCAGCTTGGCTTGGGGAGACTACGAGCAGTACTTC.

The chain links TRBV5-1 to TRBJ2-1; 7 bases align to TRBD1. The germline CDR1 and CDR2 sequences are SGHRS and YFSETQ. The J segment lost 7 bases and the V segment lost 0 bases, leaving 7 bases of the junction unmatched. The CDR3 has 15 residues. The CDR3 spells CASSLEGGSSNEQFF. DNA for the CDR3: TGCGCCAGCAGCTTGGAAGGGGGCAGTTCGAATGAGCAGTTCTTC.

Concerning this clone itself: This sample also contains other DNA sequences that code for the same CDR3. The chain is built from TRBV4-3 and TRBJ2-3; D ambiguous. CDR1 is LGHNA and CDR2 is YSLEER in the germline V gene. The CDR3 consists of 14 residues. Trimming took 0 bases from V and 3 from J, leaving 7 bases between them. CDR3 in DNA: TGCGCCAGCAGCCAAGAGGCAGAAACAGATACGCAGTATTTT. Residues: CASSQEAETDTQYF.

The chain links TRBV9 to TRBJ2-3; TRBD1 aligns across 9 bases. Unmatched junction bases numbered 12, after V lost 4 bases and J lost 3 bases. The CDR3 contains 17 residues. Germline V gene lookup returns CDR1 SGDLS and CDR2 YYNGEE. CDR3 DNA: TGTGCCAGCAGCCTTAAAGGACAGGGGAAAAAGACAGATACGCAGTATTTT. Amino acid sequence: CASSLKGQGKKTDTQYF.

There are a few counts of this clone. This chain links TRBV19 with TRBJ2-5; D is possibly TRBD2 (6 bases). Germline CDR1 reads LNHDA; CDR2 reads SQIVND (reference sequence). This CDR3 is built from 16 residues. With 4 bases removed from V and 4 bases from J, the gap between germline ends came to 19 bases. The CDR3 spells CASSTVAGWGGETQYF. The CDR3 region has the DNA TGTGCCAGTAGTACCGTGGCGGGGTGGGGCGGAGAGACCCAGTACTTC.

The gene calls are TRBV11-3 and TRBJ2-5, with a tentative D call TRBD2 (7 bases). Germline CDR1 is SGHNT and CDR2 is YENEEA. The CDR3 is 15 residues long. Between the trimmed V and J ends, which lost 1 base and 6 bases, there was a span of 15 bases. The CDR3 nucleotides read TGTGCCAGCAGCTTAGGGGTAGGGGGGGGGAAGACCCAGTACTTC. This translates into CASSLGVGGGKTQYF.

This clone was seen repeatedly, ten times or more. The rearrangement links TRBV4-2 to TRBJ2-7; TRBD2 is a possible D gene (6 bases). Germline V gene sequence: CDR1 LGHNA, CDR2 YNFKEQ. Trimming stripped 1 base from V and 7 bases from J, with 14 bases between. This CDR3 is built from 14 residues. The CDR3 here is CASSQAGEVDEQYF. CDR3 DNA sequence: TGTGCCAGCAGCCAAGCGGGAGAGGTTGATGAGCAGTACTTC.